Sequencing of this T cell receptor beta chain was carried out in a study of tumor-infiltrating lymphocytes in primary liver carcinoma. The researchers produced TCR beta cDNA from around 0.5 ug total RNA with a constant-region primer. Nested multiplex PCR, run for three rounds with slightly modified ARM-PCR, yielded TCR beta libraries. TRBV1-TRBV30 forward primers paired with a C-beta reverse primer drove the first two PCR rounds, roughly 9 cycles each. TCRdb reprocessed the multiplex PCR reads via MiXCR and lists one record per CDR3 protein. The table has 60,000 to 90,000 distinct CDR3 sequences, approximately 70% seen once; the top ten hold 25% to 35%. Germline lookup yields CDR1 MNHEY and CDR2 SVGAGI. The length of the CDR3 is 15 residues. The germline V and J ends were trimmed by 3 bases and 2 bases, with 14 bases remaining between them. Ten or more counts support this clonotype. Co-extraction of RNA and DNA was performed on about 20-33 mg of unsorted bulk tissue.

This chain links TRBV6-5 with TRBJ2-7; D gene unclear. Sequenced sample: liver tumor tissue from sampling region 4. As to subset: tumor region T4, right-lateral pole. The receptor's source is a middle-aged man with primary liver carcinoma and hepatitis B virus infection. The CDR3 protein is CASSYRYGGTYEQYF. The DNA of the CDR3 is TGTGCCAGCAGTTATAGGTACGGCGGTACCTACGAGCAGTACTTC.